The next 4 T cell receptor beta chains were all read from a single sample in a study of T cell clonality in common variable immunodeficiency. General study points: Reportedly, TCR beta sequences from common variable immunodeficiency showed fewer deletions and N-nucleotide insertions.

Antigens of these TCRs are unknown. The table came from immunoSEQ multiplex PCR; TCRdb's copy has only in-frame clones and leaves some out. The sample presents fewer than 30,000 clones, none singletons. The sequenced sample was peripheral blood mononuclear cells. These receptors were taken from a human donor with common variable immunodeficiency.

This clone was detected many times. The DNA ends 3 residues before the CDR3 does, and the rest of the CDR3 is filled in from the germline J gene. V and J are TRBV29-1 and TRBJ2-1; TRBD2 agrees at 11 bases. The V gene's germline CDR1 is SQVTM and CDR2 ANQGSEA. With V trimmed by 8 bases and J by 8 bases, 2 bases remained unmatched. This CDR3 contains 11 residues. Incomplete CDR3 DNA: TGCAGCAAACTAGCGGGGGATGAG. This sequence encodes CSKLAGDE. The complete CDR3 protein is CSKLAGDEQFF.

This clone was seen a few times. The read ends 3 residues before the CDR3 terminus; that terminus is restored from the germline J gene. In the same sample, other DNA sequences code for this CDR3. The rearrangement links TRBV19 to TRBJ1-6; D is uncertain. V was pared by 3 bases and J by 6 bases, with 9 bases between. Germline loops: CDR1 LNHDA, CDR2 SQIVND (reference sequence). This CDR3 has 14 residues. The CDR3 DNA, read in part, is TGTGCCAGTAGTATTGTGGGCGTTAATTCACCC. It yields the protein CASSIVGVNSP. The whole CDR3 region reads CASSIVGVNSPLHF.

CDR3 DNA, as far as it was read: TGTGCCAGTAGTTTCCCGGGTAGCGGGGTGGAAGATACG. Amino acid sequence: CASSFPGSGVEDT. The CDR3 as a whole reads CASSFPGSGVEDTQYF. The V and J genes are TRBV19 and TRBJ2-3; 8 bases are a match to TRBD2. The CDR3 goes on 3 residues after the read ends, and that part is filled in from the germline J gene. Germline V gives CDR1 LNHDA, CDR2 SQIVND (reference sequence). V shed 5 bases and J 5 bases; nucleotides not matched to a gene: 12. This CDR3 has 16 residues.

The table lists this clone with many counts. CDR3 sequence: CAWSPGQGAGDTQYF. The covered CDR3 bases are TGTGCCTGGAGCCCTGGTCAGGGGGCGGGAGATACG. This sequence joins TRBV30 and TRBJ2-3; 8 nucleotides line up with TRBD1. The read is 3 residues too short to cover the CDR3 end, so that end is filled in from the germline J gene. This CDR3 has 15 residues. V shed 3 bases and J 5 bases; nucleotides not matched to a gene: 10. The germline V gene has CDR1 GTSNPN and CDR2 SVGIG (reference sequence).